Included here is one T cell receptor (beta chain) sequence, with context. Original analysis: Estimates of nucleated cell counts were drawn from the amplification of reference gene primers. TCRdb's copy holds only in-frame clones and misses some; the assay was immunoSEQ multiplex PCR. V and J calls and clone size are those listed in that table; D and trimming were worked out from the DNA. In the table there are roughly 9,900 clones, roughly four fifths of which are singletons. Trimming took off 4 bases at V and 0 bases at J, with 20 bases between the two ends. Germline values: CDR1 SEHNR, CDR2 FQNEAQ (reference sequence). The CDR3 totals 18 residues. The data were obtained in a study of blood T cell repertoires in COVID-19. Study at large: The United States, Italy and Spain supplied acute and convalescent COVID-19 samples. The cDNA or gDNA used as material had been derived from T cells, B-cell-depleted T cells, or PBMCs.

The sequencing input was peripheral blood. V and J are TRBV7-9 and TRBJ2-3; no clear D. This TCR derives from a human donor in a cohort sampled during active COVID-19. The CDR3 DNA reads TGTGCCAGCAGCTCCCATTGGGCCGGCGCTACTAGCACAGATACGCAGTATTTT. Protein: CASSSHWAGATSTDTQYF.